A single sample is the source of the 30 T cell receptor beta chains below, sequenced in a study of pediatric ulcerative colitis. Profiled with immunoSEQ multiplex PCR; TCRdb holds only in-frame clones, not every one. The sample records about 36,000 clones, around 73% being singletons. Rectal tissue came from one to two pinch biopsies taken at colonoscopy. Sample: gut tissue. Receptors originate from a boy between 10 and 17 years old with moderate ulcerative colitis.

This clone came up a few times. The CDR3 DNA follows: TGCGCCAGCAGCCAAGATGATGGGACCCTGGGAGGTGGCTACACCTTC. This gives the protein CASSQDDGTLGGGYTF. V gene TRBV4-1 combines with J gene TRBJ1-2, with D tentatively TRBD1 (5 bases). This CDR3 comprises 16 residues. Germline assignment: CDR1 MGHRA and CDR2 YSYEKL. Trimming removed 0 bases at V and 7 bases at J, with 18 bases between.

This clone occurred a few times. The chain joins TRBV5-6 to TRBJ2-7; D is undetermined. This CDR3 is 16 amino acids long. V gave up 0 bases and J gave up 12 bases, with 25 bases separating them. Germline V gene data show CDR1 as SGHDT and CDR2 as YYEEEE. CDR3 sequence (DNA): TGTGCCAGCAGCTTGGGGGTGGTAGGGTCCGAAGGGAAGCCGTACTTC. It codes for CASSLGVVGSEGKPYF.

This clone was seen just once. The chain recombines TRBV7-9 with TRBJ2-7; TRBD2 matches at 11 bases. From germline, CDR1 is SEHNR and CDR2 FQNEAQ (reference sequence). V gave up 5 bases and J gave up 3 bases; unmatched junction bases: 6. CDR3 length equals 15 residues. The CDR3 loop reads CASSLSGRVLYEQYF. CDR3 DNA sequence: TGTGCCAGCAGCCTTAGCGGGAGGGTCCTCTACGAGCAGTACTTC. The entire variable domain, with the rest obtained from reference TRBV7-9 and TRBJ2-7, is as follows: DTGVSQNPRHKITKRGQNVTFRCDPISEHNRLYWYRQTLGQGPEFLTYFQNEAQLEKSRLLSDRFSAERPKGSFSTLEIQRTEQGDSAMYLCASSLSGRVLYEQYFGPGTRLTVT.

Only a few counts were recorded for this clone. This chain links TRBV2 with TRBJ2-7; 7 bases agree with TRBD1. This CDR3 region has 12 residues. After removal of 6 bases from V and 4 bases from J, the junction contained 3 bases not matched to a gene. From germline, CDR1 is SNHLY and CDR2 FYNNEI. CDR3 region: CASRTGPYEQYF. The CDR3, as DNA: TGTGCCAGCAGGACAGGGCCATACGAGCAGTACTTC.

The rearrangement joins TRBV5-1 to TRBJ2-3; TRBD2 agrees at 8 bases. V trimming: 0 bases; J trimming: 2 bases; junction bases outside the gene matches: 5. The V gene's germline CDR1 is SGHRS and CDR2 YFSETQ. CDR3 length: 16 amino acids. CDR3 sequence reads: CASSLGGGRNTDTQYF. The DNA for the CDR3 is TGCGCCAGCAGCTTGGGCGGGGGGCGGAACACAGATACGCAGTATTTT.

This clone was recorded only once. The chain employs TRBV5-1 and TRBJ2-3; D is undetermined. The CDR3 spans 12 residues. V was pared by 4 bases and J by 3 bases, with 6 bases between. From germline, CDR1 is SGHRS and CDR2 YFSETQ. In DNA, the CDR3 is TGCGCCAGCAGCGCCCCGACAGATACGCAGTATTTT. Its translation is CASSAPTDTQYF.

DNA for the CDR3: TGTGCCAGTAGTATAGAAGTTAGGGCAGTTGTGGGCAATCAGCCCCAGCATTTT. Translating it yields CASSIEVRAVVGNQPQHF. V usage is TRBV19 and J usage is TRBJ1-5, with D unclear. Between the trimmed V and J ends, which lost 0 bases and 2 bases, there was a span of 17 bases. This CDR3 region has 18 residues. Looked up from germline, CDR1 is LNHDA and CDR2 is SQIVND (reference sequence).

CDR3 in DNA: TGTGCCAGCAGTGAGACAACTGGGAATTCACCCCTCCACTTT. It codes for CASSETTGNSPLHF. The rearrangement joins TRBV6-1 to TRBJ1-6; D is unclear. V dropped 3 bases and J dropped 7 bases, with 10 bases sitting between them. This CDR3 spans 14 amino acids. Germline CDR1 is MNHNS and CDR2 is SASEGT.

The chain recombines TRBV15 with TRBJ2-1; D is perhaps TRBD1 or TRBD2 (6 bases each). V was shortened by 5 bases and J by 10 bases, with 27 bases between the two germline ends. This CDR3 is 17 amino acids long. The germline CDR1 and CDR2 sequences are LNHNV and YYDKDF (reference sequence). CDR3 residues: CATSAGHQIESIREQFF. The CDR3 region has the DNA TGTGCCACCAGCGCGGGACACCAGATCGAATCCATACGCGAGCAGTTCTTC. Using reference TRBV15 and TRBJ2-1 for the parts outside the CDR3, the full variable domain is DAMVIQNPRYQVTQFGKPVTLSCSQTLNHNVMYWYQQKSSQAPKLLFHYYDKDFNNEADTPDNFQSRRPNTSFCFLDIRSPGLGDTAMYLCATSAGHQIESIREQFFGPGTRLTVL.

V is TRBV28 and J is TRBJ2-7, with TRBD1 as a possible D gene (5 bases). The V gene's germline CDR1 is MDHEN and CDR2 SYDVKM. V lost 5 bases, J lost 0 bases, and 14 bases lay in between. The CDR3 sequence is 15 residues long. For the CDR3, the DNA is TGTGCCAGCAGTAGTAATGGGGCGGACTCCTACGAGCAGTACTTC. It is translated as CASSSNGADSYEQYF.

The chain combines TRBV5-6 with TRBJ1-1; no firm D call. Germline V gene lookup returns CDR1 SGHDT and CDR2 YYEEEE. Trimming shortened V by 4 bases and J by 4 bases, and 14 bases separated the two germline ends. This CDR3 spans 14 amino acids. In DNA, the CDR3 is TGTGCCAGCAGCCCCGGGCGTCCGGGCACTGAAGCTTTCTTT. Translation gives CASSPGRPGTEAFF.

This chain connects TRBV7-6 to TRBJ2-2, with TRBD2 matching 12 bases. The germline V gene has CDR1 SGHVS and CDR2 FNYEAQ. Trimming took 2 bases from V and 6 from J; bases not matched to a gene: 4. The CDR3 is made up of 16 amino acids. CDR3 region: CASSLQLAGGSGELFF. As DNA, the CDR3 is TGTGCCAGCAGCTTACAACTAGCGGGAGGTTCCGGGGAGCTGTTTTTT.

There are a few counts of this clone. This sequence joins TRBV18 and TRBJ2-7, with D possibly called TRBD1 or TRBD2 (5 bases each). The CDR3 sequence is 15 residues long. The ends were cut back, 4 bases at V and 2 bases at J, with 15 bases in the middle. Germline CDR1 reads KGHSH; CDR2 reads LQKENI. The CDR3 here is CASSLQGTGTYEQYF. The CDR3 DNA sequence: TGTGCCAGCTCACTACAAGGGACGGGGACCTACGAGCAGTACTTC.

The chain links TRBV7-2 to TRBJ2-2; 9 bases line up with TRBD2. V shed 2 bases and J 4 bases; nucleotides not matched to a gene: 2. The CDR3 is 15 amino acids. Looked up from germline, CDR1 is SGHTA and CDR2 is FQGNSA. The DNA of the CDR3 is TGTGCCAGCAGCTTACTAGCGGGAATCACCGGGGAGCTGTTTTTT. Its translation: CASSLLAGITGELFF.

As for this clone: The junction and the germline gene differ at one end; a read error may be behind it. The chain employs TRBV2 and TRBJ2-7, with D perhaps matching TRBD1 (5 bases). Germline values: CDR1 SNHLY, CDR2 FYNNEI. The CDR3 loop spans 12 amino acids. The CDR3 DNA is TGTGCCAGCAGGGAAGACAGTTACGAGCAGTACTTC. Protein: CASREDSYEQYF. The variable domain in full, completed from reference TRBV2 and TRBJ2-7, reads EPEVTQTPSHQVTQMGQEVILRCVPISNHLYFYWYRQILGQKVEFLVSFYNNEISEKSEIFDDQFSVERPDGSNFTLKIRSTKLEDSAMYFCASREDSYEQYFGPGTRLTVT.

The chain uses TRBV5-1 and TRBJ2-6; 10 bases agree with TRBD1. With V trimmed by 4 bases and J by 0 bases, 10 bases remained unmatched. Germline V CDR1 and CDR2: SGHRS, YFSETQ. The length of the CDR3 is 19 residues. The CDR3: CASSPAGTGDFSGANVLTF. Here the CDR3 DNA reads TGCGCCAGCAGCCCGGCCGGGACAGGGGATTTCTCTGGGGCCAACGTCCTGACTTTC.

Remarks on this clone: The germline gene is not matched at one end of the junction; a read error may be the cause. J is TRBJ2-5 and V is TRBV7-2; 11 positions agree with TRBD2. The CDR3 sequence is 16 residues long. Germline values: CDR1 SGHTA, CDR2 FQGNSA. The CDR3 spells CASSVARLAGKETQYF. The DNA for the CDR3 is TGTGCCAGCAGCGTAGCCCGACTAGCGGGGAAAGAGACCCAGTACTTC. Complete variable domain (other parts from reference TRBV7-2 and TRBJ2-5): GAGVSQSPSNKVTEKGKDVELRCDPISGHTALYWYRQSLGQGLEFLIYFQGNSAPDKSGLPSDRFSAERTGGSVSTLTIQRTQQEDSAVYLCASSVARLAGKETQYFGPGTRLLVL.

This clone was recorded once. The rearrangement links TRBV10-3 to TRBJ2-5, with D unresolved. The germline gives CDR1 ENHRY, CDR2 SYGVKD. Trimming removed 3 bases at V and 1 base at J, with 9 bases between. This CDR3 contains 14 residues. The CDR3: CAISDGDFQETQYF. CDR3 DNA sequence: TGTGCCATCAGTGATGGAGACTTCCAAGAGACCCAGTACTTC.

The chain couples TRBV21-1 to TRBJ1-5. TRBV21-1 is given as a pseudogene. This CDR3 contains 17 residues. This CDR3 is CASSKFARGGRNQPQHF. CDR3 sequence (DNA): TGTGCCAGCAGCAAATTTGCCAGGGGGGGCCGGAATCAGCCCCAGCATTTT.

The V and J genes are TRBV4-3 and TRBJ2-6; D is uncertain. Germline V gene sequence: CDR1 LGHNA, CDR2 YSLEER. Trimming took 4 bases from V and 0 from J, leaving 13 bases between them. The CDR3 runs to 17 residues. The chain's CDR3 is CASSPTSAYSGANVLTF. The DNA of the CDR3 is TGCGCCAGCAGCCCCACCTCGGCCTACTCTGGGGCCAACGTCCTGACTTTC.

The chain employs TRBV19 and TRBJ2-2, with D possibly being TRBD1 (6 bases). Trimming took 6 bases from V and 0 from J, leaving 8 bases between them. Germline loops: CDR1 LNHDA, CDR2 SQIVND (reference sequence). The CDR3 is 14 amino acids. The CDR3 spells CASSGTPNTGELFF. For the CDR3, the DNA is TGTGCCAGTAGCGGGACACCGAACACCGGGGAGCTGTTTTTT.

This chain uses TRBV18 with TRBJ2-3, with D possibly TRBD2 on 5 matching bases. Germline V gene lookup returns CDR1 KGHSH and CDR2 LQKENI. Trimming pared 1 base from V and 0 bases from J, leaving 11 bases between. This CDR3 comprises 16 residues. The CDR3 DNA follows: TGTGCCAGCTCACCACTTCCAGCGGATAGCACAGATACGCAGTATTTT. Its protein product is CASSPLPADSTDTQYF.

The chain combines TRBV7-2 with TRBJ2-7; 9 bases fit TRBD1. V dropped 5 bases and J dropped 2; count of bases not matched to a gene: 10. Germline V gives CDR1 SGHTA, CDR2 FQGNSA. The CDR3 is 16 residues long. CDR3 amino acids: CASSPYAQGAAYEQYF. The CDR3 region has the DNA TGTGCCAGCAGCCCATACGCACAGGGGGCAGCCTACGAGCAGTACTTC.

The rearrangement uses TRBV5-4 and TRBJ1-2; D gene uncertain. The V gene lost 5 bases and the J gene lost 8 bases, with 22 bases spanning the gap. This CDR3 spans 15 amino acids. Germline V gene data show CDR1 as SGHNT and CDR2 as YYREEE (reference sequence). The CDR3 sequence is CASSPPAAGIGGYTF. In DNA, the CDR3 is TGTGCCAGCAGTCCCCCGGCGGCGGGGATCGGCGGCTACACCTTC. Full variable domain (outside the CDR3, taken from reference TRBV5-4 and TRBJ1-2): ETGVTQSPTHLIKTRGQQVTLRCSSQSGHNTVSWYQQALGQGPQFIFQYYREEENGRGNFPPRFSGLQFPNYSSELNVNALELDDSALYLCASSPPAAGIGGYTFGSGTRLTVV.

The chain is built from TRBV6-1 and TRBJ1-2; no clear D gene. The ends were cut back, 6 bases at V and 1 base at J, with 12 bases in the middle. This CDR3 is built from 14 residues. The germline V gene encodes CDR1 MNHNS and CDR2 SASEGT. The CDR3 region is CASRSPDGNYGYTF. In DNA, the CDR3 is TGTGCCAGCAGATCACCCGACGGTAACTATGGCTACACCTTC.

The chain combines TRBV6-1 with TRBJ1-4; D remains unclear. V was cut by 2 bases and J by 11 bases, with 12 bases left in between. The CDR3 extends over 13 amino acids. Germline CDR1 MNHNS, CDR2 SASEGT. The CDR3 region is CASSETPLRKLFF. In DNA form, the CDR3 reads TGTGCCAGCAGTGAAACACCCCTGAGGAAACTGTTTTTT.

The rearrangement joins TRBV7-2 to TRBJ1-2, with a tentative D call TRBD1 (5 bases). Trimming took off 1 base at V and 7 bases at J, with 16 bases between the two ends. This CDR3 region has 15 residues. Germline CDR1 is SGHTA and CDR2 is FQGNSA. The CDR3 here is CASSLEYRGGAGYTF. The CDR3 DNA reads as TGTGCCAGCAGCTTAGAATATCGGGGCGGGGCTGGCTACACCTTC. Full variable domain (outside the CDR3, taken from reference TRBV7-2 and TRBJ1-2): GAGVSQSPSNKVTEKGKDVELRCDPISGHTALYWYRQSLGQGLEFLIYFQGNSAPDKSGLPSDRFSAERTGGSVSTLTIQRTQQEDSAVYLCASSLEYRGGAGYTFGSGTRLTVV.

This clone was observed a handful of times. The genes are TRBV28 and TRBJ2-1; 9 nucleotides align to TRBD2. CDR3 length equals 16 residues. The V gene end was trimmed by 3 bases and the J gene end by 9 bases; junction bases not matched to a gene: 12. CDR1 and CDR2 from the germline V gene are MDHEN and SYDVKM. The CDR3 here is CASSLMASGINPEQFF. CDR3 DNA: TGTGCCAGCAGTTTGATGGCTAGCGGGATTAACCCTGAGCAGTTCTTC.

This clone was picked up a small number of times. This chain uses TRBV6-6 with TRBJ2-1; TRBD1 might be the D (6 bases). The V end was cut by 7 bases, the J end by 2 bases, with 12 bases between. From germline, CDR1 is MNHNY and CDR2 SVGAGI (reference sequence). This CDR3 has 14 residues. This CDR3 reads CASIGGSPYNEQFF. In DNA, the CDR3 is TGTGCCAGCATAGGGGGTAGCCCCTACAATGAGCAGTTCTTC.

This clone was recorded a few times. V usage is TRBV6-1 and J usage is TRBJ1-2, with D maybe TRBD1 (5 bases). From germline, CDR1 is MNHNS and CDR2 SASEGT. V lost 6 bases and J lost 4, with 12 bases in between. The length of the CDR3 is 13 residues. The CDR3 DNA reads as TGTGCCAGCAGGCGACAGCTTGGCTATGGCTACACCTTC. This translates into CASRRQLGYGYTF.